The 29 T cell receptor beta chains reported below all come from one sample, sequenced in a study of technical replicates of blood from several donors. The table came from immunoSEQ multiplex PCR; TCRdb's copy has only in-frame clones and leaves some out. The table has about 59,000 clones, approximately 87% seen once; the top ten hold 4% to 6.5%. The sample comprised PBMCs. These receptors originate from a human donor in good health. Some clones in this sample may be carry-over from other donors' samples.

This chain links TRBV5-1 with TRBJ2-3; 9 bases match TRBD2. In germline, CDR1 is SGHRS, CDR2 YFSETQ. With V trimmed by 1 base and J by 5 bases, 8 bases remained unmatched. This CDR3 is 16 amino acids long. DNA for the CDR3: TGCGCCAGCAGCTTGCTCTGGACTAGCGCCGGAGATACGCAGTATTTT. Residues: CASSLLWTSAGDTQYF.

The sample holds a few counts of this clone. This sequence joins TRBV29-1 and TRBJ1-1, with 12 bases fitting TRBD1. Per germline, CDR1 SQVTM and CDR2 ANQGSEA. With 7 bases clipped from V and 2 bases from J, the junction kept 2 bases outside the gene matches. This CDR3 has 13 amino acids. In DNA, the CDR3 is TGCAGCGCCGGGACAGGGGGCAACACTGAAGCTTTCTTT. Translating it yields CSAGTGGNTEAFF.

This CDR3 is CAISDSSNYGYTF. DNA for the CDR3: TGTGCCATCAGTGACTCGTCTAACTATGGCTACACCTTC. The V call is TRBV10-3, the J call TRBJ1-2, with D unclear. V gave up 3 bases and J gave up 0 bases, with 5 bases separating them. CDR1 ENHRY and CDR2 SYGVKD come from the germline V gene. CDR3 length equals 13 residues.

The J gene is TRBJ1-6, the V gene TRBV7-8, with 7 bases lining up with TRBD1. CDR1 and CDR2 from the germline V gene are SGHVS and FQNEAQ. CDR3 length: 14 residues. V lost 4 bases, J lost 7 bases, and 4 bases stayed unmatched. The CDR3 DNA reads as TGTGCCAGCAGCTGGGACAGACACAATTCACCCCTCCACTTT. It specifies CASSWDRHNSPLHF.

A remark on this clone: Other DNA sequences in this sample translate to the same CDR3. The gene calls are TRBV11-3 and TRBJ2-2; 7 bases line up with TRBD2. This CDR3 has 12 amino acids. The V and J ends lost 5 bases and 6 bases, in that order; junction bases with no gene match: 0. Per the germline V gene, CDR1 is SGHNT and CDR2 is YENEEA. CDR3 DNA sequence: TGTGCCAGCAGCCTAGCGGCCGGGGAGCTGTTTTTT. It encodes CASSLAAGELFF.

The DNA of the CDR3 is TGTGCCAGCAGTCATCCCGGGACTCGGTATGGCTACACCTTC. This sequence encodes CASSHPGTRYGYTF. The chain carries TRBV6-5 and TRBJ1-2; a weak D match, TRBD1 (5 bases). V lost 5 bases, J lost 5 bases, and 15 bases lay in between. The CDR3 is 14 residues long. Looked up from germline, CDR1 is MNHEY and CDR2 is SVGAGI.

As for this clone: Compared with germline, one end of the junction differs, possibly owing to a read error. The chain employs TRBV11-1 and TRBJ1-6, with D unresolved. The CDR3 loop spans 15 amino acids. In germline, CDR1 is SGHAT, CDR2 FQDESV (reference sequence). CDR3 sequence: CASSLAGVRGSPLHF. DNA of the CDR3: TGTGCCAGCAGCCTAGCAGGAGTACGCGGTTCACCCCTCCACTTT.

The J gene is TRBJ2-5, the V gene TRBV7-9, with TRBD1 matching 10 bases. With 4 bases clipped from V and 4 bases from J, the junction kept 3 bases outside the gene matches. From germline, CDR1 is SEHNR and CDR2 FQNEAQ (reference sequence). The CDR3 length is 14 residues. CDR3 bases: TGTGCCAGCAGCTCGGACAGGGGGTCAGAGACCCAGTACTTC. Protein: CASSSDRGSETQYF.

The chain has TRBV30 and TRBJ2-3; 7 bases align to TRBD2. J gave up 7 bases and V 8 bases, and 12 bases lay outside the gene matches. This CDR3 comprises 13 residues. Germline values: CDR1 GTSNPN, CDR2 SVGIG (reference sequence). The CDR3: CAGEREGKNTQYF. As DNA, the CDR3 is TGTGCCGGGGAGAGGGAGGGAAAAAATACGCAGTATTTT.

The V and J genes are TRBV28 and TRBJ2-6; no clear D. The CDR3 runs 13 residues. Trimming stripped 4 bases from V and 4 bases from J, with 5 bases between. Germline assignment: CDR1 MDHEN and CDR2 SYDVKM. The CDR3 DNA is TGTGCCAGCAGTTCCCCAGGGGCCAACGTCCTGACTTTC. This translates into CASSSPGANVLTF. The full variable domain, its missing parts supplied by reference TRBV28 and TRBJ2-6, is DVKVTQSSRYLVKRTGEKVFLECVQDMDHENMFWYRQDPGLGLRLIYFSYDVKMKEKGDIPEGYSVSREKKERFSLILESASTNQTSMYLCASSSPGANVLTFGAGSRLTVL.

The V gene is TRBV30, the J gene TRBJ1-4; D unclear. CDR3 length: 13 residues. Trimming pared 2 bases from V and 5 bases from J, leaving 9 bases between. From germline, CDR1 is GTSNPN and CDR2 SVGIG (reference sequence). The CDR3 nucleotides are TGTGCCTGGAGTTTAGCATCAAATGAAAAACTGTTTTTT. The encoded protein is CAWSLASNEKLFF.

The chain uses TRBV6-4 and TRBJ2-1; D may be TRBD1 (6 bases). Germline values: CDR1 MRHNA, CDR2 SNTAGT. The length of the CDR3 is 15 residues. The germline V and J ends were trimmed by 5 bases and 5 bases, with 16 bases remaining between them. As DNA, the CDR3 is TGTGCCAGCAGTTTGCTGGCAGGGGCCCACAATGAGCAGTTCTTC. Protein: CASSLLAGAHNEQFF.

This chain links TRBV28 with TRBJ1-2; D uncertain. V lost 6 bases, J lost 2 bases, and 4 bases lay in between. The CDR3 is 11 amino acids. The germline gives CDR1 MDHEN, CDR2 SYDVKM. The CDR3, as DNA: TGTGCCAGCAGCGGGAACTATGGCTACACCTTC. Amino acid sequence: CASSGNYGYTF.

CDR3 sequence (DNA): TGTGCTAGTGGTCCACAGGGGGGCCTCTCCTACAATGAGCAGTTCTTC. It is translated as CASGPQGGLSYNEQFF. The V and J genes are TRBV12-5 and TRBJ2-1; 8 bases line up with TRBD1. V lost 5 bases, J lost 0 bases, and 6 bases stayed unmatched. CDR1 is LGHNT, CDR2 FRNRAP, per germline. There are 16 residues in the CDR3. Based on the CDR3 plus reference TRBV12-5 and TRBJ2-1, the full variable domain is DARVTQTPRHKVTEMGQEVTMRCQPILGHNTVFWYRQTMMQGLELLAYFRNRAPLDDSGMPKDRFSAEMPDATLATLKIQPSEPRDSAVYFCASGPQGGLSYNEQFFGPGTRLTVL.

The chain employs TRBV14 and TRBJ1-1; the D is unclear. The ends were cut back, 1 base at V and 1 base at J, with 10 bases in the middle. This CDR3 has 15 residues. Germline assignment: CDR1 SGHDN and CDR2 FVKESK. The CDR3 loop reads CASSQARGRNTEAFF. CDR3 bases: TGTGCCAGCAGCCAAGCTCGAGGTAGGAACACTGAAGCTTTCTTT.

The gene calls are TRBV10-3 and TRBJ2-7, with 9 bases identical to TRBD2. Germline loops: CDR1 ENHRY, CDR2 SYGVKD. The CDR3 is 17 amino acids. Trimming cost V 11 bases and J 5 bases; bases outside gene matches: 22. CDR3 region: CAPQAVAGDPGAHEQYF. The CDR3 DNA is TGTGCCCCTCAGGCGGTAGCGGGAGACCCGGGAGCCCACGAGCAGTACTTC.

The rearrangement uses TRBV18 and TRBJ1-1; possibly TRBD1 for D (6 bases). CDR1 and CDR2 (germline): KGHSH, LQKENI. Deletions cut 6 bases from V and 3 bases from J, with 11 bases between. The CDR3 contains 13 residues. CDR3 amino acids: CASSVKGDTEAFF. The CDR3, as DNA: TGTGCCAGCTCGGTTAAGGGGGACACTGAAGCTTTCTTT.

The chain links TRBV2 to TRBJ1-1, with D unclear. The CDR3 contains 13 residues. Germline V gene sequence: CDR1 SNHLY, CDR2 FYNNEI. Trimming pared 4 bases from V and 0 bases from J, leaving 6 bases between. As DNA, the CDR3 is TGTGCCAGCAGTGTTGGCTTGAACACTGAAGCTTTCTTT. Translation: CASSVGLNTEAFF.

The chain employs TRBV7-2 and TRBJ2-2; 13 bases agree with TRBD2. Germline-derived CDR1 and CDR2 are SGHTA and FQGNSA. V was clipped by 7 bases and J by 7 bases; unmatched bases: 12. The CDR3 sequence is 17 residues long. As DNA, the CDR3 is TGTGCCAGCACCATAATGACTAGCGGGAGGTCGGGCGGGGAGCTGTTTTTT. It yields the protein CASTIMTSGRSGGELFF.

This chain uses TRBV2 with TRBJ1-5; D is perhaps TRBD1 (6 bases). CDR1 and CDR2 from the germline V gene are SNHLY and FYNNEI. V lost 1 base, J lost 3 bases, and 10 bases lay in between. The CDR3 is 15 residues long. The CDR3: CASSEGRGTNQPQHF. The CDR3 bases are TGTGCCAGCAGTGAAGGCAGGGGTACCAATCAGCCCCAGCATTTT.

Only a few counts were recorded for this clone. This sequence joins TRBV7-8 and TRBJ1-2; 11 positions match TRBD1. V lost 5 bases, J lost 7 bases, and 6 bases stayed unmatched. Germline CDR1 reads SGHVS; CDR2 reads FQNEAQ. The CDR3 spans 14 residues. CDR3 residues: CASSKDRGHGGYTF. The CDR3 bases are TGTGCCAGCAGCAAGGACAGGGGGCACGGTGGCTACACCTTC.

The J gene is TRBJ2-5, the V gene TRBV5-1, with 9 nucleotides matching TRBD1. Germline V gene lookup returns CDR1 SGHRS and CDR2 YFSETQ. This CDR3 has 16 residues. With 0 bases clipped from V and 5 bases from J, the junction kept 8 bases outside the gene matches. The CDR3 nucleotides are TGCGCCAGCAGCTTGGACTTACAGGGGGCACGGGAGACCCAGTACTTC. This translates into CASSLDLQGARETQYF.

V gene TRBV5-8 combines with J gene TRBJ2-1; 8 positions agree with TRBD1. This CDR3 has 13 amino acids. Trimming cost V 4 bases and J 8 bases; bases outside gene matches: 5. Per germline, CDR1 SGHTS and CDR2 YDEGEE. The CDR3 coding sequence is TGTGCCAGCAGCGTCGACAGGGGTGATGAGCAGTTCTTC. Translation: CASSVDRGDEQFF. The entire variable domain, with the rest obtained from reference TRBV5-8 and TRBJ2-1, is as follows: EAGVTQSPTHLIKTRGQQATLRCSPISGHTSVYWYQQALGLGLQFLLWYDEGEERNRGNFPPRFSGRQFPNYSSELNVNALELEDSALYLCASSVDRGDEQFFGPGTRLTVL.

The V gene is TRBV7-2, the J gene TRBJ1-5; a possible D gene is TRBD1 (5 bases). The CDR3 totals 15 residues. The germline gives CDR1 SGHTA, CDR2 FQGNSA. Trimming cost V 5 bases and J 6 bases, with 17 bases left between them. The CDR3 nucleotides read TGTGCCAGCAGCAGGGGTCCCAGGAAAGGTCAGCCCCAGCATTTT. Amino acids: CASSRGPRKGQPQHF.

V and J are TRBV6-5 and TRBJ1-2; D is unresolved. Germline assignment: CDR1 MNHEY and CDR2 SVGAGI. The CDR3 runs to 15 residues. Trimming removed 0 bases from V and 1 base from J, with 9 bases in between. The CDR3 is CASSYSGGRNYGYTF. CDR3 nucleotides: TGTGCCAGCAGTTACTCGGGAGGGCGTAACTATGGCTACACCTTC.

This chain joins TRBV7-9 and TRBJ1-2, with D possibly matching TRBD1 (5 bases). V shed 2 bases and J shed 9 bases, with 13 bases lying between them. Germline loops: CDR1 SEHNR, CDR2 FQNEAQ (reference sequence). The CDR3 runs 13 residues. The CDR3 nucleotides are TGTGCCAGCAGCTTACAGGGAAAGGAGAGCTACACCTTC. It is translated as CASSLQGKESYTF.

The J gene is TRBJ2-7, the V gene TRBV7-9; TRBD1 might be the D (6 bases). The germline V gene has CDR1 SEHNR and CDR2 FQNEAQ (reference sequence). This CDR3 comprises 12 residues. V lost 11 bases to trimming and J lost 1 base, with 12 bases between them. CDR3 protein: CAGATGSYEQYF. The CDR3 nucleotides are TGTGCCGGGGCGACAGGTTCCTACGAGCAGTACTTC.

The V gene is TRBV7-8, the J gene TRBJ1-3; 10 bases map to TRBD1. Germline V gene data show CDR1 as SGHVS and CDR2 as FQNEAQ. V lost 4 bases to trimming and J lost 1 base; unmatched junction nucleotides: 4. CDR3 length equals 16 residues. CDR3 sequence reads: CASSSDRGLSGNTIYF. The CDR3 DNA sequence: TGTGCCAGCAGCTCAGACAGGGGGCTTTCTGGAAACACCATATATTTT.

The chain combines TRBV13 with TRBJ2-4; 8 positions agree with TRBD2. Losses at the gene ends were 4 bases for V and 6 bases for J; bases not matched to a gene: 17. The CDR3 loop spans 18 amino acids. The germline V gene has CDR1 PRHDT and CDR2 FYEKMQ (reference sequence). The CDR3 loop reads CASSSSREGRGHRNIQYF. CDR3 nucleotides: TGTGCCAGCAGCTCCTCTCGGGAGGGAAGGGGACACAGAAACATTCAGTACTTC.